The source of this TCR beta chain is a study of a mutant IDH1 vaccine in newly diagnosed glioma. Overall study context: Patients were started on vaccination 4-6 weeks after radiotherapy alone, or with temozolomide cycles. There were 62.5% males and about 38% females among treated patients, whose mean age was about 44 years.

The time point here: week 23, last vaccination. Vaccination used 300 ug of mutant IDH1 20-mer peptide per dose, with topical imiquimod. Assay used: immunoSEQ multiplex PCR; TCRdb lists only in-frame clones, some missing. The top ten clones hold roughly 8.4% of a sample with 50,000 to 70,000 clones, roughly 81% of them seen once. This clone was recorded a few times. The antigen is not known. Notes on the study in general: Pseudoprogression apparently tracked independently of changes in top peripheral T cell clonotypes. It was around 93% of patients that developed vaccine-induced immune responses.

Sequencing used PBMCs, obtained from a glioma patient whose treatment included an IDH1 peptide vaccine. The receptor was isolated from a woman aged 40 to 49 with glioma. Some clones in this sample may be carry-over from other donors' samples.

The CDR3 DNA sequence: TGTGCCAGCTCTTCGGGGGGCCTAAATAATTCACCCCTCCACTTT. It translates to CASSSGGLNNSPLHF. V and J are TRBV7-9 and TRBJ1-6, with a weak D call TRBD1 (6 bases). V was shortened by 8 bases and J by 5 bases, with 16 bases between the two germline ends. This CDR3 comprises 15 residues. The germline CDR1 and CDR2 sequences are SEHNR and FQNEAQ (reference sequence).